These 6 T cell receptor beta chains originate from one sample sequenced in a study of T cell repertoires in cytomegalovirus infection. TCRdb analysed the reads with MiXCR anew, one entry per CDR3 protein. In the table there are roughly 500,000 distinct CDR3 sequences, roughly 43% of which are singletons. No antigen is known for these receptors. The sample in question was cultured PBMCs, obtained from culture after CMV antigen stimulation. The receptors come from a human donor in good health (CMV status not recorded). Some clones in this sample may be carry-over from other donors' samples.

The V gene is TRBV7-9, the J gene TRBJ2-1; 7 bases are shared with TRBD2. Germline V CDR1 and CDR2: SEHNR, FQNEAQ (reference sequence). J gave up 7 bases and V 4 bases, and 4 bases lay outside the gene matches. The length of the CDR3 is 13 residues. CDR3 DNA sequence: TGTGCCAGCAGCTCGACTAGCTTGAATGAGCAGTTCTTC. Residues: CASSSTSLNEQFF. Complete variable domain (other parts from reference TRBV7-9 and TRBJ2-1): DTGVSQNPRHKITKRGQNVTFRCDPISEHNRLYWYRQTLGQGPEFLTYFQNEAQLEKSRLLSDRFSAERPKGSFSTLEIQRTEQGDSAMYLCASSSTSLNEQFFGPGTRLTVL.

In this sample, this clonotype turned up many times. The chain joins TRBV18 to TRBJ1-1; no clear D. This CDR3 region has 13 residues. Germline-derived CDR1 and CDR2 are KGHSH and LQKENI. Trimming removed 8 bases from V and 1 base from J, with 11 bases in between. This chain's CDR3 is CASSPSGNTEAFF. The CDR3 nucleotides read TGTGCCAGCAGCCCATCAGGGAACACTGAAGCTTTCTTT.

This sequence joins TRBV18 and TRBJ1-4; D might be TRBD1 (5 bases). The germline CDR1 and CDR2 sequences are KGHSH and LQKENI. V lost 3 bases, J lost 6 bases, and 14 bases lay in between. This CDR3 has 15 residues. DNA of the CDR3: TGTGCCAGCTCACCGGGGGGTTCGGAGTATGAAAAACTGTTTTTT. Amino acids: CASSPGGSEYEKLFF.

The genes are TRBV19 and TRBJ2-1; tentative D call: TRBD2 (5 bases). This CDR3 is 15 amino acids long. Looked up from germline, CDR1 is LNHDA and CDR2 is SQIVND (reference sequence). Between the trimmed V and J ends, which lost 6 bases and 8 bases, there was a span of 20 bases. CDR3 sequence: CASSFGVMGFDEQFF. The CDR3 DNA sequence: TGTGCCAGTAGCTTCGGGGTCATGGGGTTCGATGAGCAGTTCTTC.

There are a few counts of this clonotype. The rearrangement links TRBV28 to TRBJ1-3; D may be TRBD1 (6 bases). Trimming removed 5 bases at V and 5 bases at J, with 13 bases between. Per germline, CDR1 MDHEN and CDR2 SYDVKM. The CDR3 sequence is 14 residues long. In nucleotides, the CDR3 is TGTGCCAGCAGTCCCAGGGGCGGGAGAAACACCATATATTTT. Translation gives CASSPRGGRNTIYF.

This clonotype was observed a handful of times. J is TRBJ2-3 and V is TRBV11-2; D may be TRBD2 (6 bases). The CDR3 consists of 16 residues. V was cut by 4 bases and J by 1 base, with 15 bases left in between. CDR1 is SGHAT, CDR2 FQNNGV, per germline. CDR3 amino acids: CASSSGRASGTDTQYF. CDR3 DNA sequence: TGTGCCAGCAGCTCGGGCCGGGCTAGCGGCACAGATACGCAGTATTTT.